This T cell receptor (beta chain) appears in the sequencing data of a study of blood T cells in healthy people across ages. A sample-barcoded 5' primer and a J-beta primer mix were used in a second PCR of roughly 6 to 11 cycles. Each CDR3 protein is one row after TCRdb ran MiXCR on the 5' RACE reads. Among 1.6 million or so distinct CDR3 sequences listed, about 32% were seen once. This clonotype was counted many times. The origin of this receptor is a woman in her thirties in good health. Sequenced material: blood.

This CDR3 reads CASSQGWGPGPQRNSPLHF. The CDR3 nucleotides are TGCGCCAGCAGCCAAGGATGGGGTCCTGGACCCCAGCGGAATTCACCCCTCCACTTT. This chain links TRBV4-1 with TRBJ1-6; D gene unclear. Looked up from germline, CDR1 is MGHRA and CDR2 is YSYEKL. V gave up 1 base and J gave up 7 bases, with 23 bases separating them. The CDR3 loop spans 19 amino acids.